These T cell receptor beta chains were read from a single sample in a study of blood T cell repertoires in COVID-19. Method: immunoSEQ multiplex PCR; TCRdb's copy keeps in-frame clones and lacks some. Of about 190,000 clones listed, around four fifths are singletons. The sample was peripheral blood. These receptors were obtained from a woman of 80 years or more with active or convalescent COVID-19. Both conserved end residues are part of each CDR3. A D gene is named only where the DNA matches it firmly. Not all rows give a size; the values are once, few, many and, for expanded clones, a class.

len	v_gene	abundance	j_gene	d_gene	CDR3nt	CDR3aa
20	TRBV4-1	few	TRBJ2-4	TRBD2	TGCGCCAGCAGCCCAGCTGGGGTAGCGGGGGGCCTGGGGACCAAAAACATTCAGTACTTC	CASSPAGVAGGLGTKNIQYF
16	TRBV9	.	TRBJ1-2	TRBD1	TGTGCCAGCAGCGCGATCGCCGGGACAGGCGACTATGGCTACACCTTC	CASSAIAGTGDYGYTF
17	TRBV27	.	TRBJ2-2	TRBD2	TGTGCCAGCAGTCGGACTAGCGGGGTCGGGAACACCGGGGAGCTGTTTTTT	CASSRTSGVGNTGELFF
11	TRBV7-9	few	TRBJ2-7	TRBD2	TGTGCCAGCGGGGGGGTACGCGAGCAGTACTTC	CASGGVREQYF
15	TRBV27	.	TRBJ1-1	TRBD1	TGTGCCAGCAGAGGACAGGGGGCGTTCCCTAGGGAAGCTTTCTTT	CASRGQGAFPREAFF
16	TRBV3-1/TRBV3-2	.	TRBJ2-1	TRBD2	TGTGCCAGCAGCCAAGATTGGGGGGGACCGATCAATGAGCAGTTCTTC	CASSQDWGGPINEQFF
13	TRBV19	.	TRBJ1-3	.	TGTGCCAGTAGTCTCCGCTCTGGAAACACCATATATTTT	CASSLRSGNTIYF
14	TRBV30	.	TRBJ1-6	TRBD1	TGTGCCTGGCGAAGACAGGGAATTGGTTCACCCCTCCACTTT	CAWRRQGIGSPLHF
15	TRBV5-5	many	TRBJ1-2	.	TGTGCCAGCAGCCGCGACGGCAGGGGCGTCGGGGGCTACACCTTC	CASSRDGRGVGGYTF
17	TRBV3-1/TRBV3-2	.	TRBJ2-7	.	TGTGCCAGCAGCCAAGAACATTCCGGGACAAAATCCTACGAGCAGTACTTC	CASSQEHSGTKSYEQYF
15	TRBV5-4	few	TRBJ2-3	TRBD1	TGTGCCAGCAGCTCGGGTGGGGACAGGGCAGATACGCAGTATTTT	CASSSGGDRADTQYF
15	TRBV29-1	.	TRBJ2-7	.	TGCAGCGTTGGGGAGCGGCGGTCTAGCTCCTACGAGCAGTACTTC	CSVGERRSSSYEQYF
16	TRBV2	.	TRBJ2-3	.	TGTGCCAGCAGTGAAAGGACATCCTTGGGCACAGATACGCAGTATTTT	CASSERTSLGTDTQYF
14	TRBV3-1/TRBV3-2	.	TRBJ2-7	.	TGTGCCAGCAGCCTTTTTCAGGGCTCCTACGAGCAGTACTTC	CASSLFQGSYEQYF
13	TRBV29-1	.	TRBJ2-3	.	TGCAGCGTGGGGCTCGGGGGAACAGATACGCAGTATTTT	CSVGLGGTDTQYF
14	TRBV28	.	TRBJ1-2	TRBD1	TGTGCCAGCAGTGGGGGACAGAGAGTCTATGGCTACACCTTC	CASSGGQRVYGYTF
16	TRBV7-2	.	TRBJ1-4	TRBD1	TGTGCCAGCAGCTTCGACAGGGGAGGAACTAATGAAAAACTGTTTTTT	CASSFDRGGTNEKLFF
13	TRBV12-3/TRBV12-4	few	TRBJ1-3	.	TGTGCCAGCAGCCGACTGAGTGGAAACACCATATATTTT	CASSRLSGNTIYF
14	TRBV7-2	.	TRBJ1-2	.	TGTGCCAGCAGCCGGGACCGCAGGGGCTATGGCTACACCTTC	CASSRDRRGYGYTF
17	TRBV27	.	TRBJ2-2	TRBD2	TGTGCCAGCAGTTTTTATGGAGCGGGGGGGCCTGGCGGGGAGCTGTTTTTT	CASSFYGAGGPGGELFF
15	TRBV2	.	TRBJ2-2	TRBD2	TGTGCCAGCAGTCTAGCGGGGGGGACAACCGGGGAGCTGTTTTTT	CASSLAGGTTGELFF
15	TRBV9	.	TRBJ1-4	.	TGTGCCAGCAGCGTAGGCAAGCCAACTAATGAAAAACTGTTTTTT	CASSVGKPTNEKLFF